A selection of T cell receptor beta chains follows, all from one sample in a study of control samples from healthy donors and cancer patients. Only in-frame clones appear in the TCRdb table, and some are missing; sequencing was by immunoSEQ multiplex PCR. The sample yields approximately 82,000 clones, about 93% seen once. The sequenced sample consisted of blood. Receptor source: a woman younger than 35 in good health. CDR3s include the opening cysteine and the closing phenylalanine or tryptophan. A D gene is named only where the DNA matches it firmly. Some rows mark clone size as missing; the rest say once, few, many or name a class of expanded clone.

>TRBV19|TRBJ2-1|.|.
CASSLRRGLGYNEQFF
TGTGCCAGTAGTCTGAGACGGGGTCTCGGGTACAATGAGCAGTTCTTC
>TRBV15|TRBJ2-1|TRBD1|.
CATSRTRDRGTEQFF
TGTGCCACCAGCAGAACCCGGGACAGGGGGACTGAGCAGTTCTTC
>TRBV28|TRBJ2-7|.|.
CASSSTGITYEQYF
TGTGCCAGCTCATCCACAGGAATCACCTACGAGCAGTACTTC
>TRBV7-2|TRBJ2-1|.|.
CASSFLSRDRGINEQFF
TGTGCCAGCAGCTTCCTTAGCCGGGACCGAGGTATTAATGAGCAGTTCTTC
>TRBV27|TRBJ2-7|TRBD2|.
CASSFREGPPPYEQYF
TGTGCCAGCAGTTTTAGGGAGGGCCCCCCACCCTACGAGCAGTACTTC
>TRBV4-3|TRBJ2-7|.|.
CASSRGNEQYF
TGCGCCAGCAGCCGCGGCAACGAGCAGTACTTC
>TRBV10-3|TRBJ1-5|.|.
CAISDLNQPQHF
TGTGCCATCAGTGACCTTAATCAGCCCCAGCATTTT
>TRBV19|TRBJ1-6|TRBD1|.
CASSTTWTGSNSPLHF
TGTGCCAGTAGTACGACTTGGACAGGGAGTAATTCACCCCTCCACTTT
>TRBV10-3|TRBJ1-1|TRBD1|.
CAIRPGTVLNTEAFF
TGTGCCATCCGTCCCGGGACAGTTTTGAACACTGAAGCTTTCTTT
>TRBV19|TRBJ2-1|TRBD1|.
CASSTPPGTGYNEQFF
TGTGCCAGTAGTACCCCGCCCGGGACAGGATACAATGAGCAGTTCTTC
>TRBV6-1|TRBJ2-7|.|.
CASSEGLAHYEQYF
TGTGCCAGCAGTGAAGGCCTAGCTCACTACGAGCAGTACTTC
>TRBV25-1|TRBJ2-7|.|.
CASSGDGSPAEQYF
TGTGCCAGCAGTGGGGACGGGAGCCCCGCCGAGCAGTACTTC
>TRBV28|TRBJ2-3|.|.
CASKGGTQIDTQYF
TGTGCCAGCAAGGGGGGTACGCAGATAGATACGCAGTATTTT
>TRBV7-2|TRBJ2-7|.|.
CASSLLTGRFSYEQYF
TGTGCCAGCAGCTTATTGACAGGCCGATTCTCCTACGAGCAGTACTTC
>TRBV19|TRBJ1-5|.|.
CASTLGGSNQPQHF
TGTGCCAGTACCCTAGGGGGTAGCAATCAGCCCCAGCATTTT
>TRBV7-2|TRBJ2-1|TRBD2|.
CASSSKATSAYNEQFF
TGTGCCAGCAGCTCAAAGGCCACTAGCGCATACAATGAGCAGTTCTTC
>TRBV3-1/TRBV3-2|TRBJ1-6|.|.
CASSQVSGNSPLHF
TGTGCCAGCAGCCAAGTGTCAGGTAATTCACCCCTCCACTTT
>TRBV29-1|TRBJ2-5|TRBD2|once
CSVGRLAGKQETQYF
TGCAGCGTTGGGCGACTAGCGGGCAAACAAGAGACCCAGTACTTC
>TRBV19|TRBJ2-7|.|.
CASSAGPHEQYF
TGTGCCAGTAGTGCAGGGCCCCACGAGCAGTACTTC
>TRBV3-1/TRBV3-2|TRBJ1-6|.|.
CASSQDRVAPLHF
TGTGCCAGCAGCCAAGATCGGGTGGCCCCCCTCCACTTT
>TRBV7-9|TRBJ1-3|TRBD1|few
CASSFDLRTGDQDTIYF
TGTGCCAGCAGCTTTGATTTAAGAACAGGGGACCAGGACACCATATATTTT
>TRBV3-1/TRBV3-2|TRBJ2-7|TRBD2|.
CASSQDISSGGYTYEQYF
TGTGCCAGCAGCCAAGATATTTCTAGCGGGGGCTACACCTACGAGCAGTACTTC
>TRBV28|TRBJ1-2|.|.
CASSIRTAALLDGYTF
TGTGCCAGCAGTATCCGGACAGCCGCTCTTTTGGACGGCTACACCTTC
>TRBV7-3|TRBJ2-3|.|.
CASSQAGAGDTQYF
TGTGCCAGCAGCCAGGCCGGGGCCGGGGATACGCAGTATTTT
>TRBV28|TRBJ1-1|.|.
CASSRYIVGNTEAFF
TGTGCCAGCAGTCGTTATATTGTCGGGAACACTGAAGCTTTCTTT
>TRBV7-3|TRBJ1-2|TRBD1|.
CASSFTPDRGYGYTF
TGTGCCAGCAGCTTCACCCCGGACAGGGGGTATGGCTACACCTTC
>TRBV28|TRBJ1-1|.|.
CASSFPGLKAEAFF
TGTGCCAGCAGTTTCCCCGGCCTTAAGGCTGAAGCTTTCTTT
>TRBV7-9|TRBJ2-7|.|.
CASSLGGIGQYF
TGTGCCAGCAGCTTAGGGGGGATCGGGCAGTACTTC
>TRBV19|TRBJ1-4|.|.
CASSPAGGFNEKLFF
TGTGCCAGTAGTCCCGCCGGGGGTTTTAATGAAAAACTGTTTTTT
>TRBV19|TRBJ1-6|.|.
CASSMYWGLGSPLHF
TGTGCCAGTAGTATGTATTGGGGGTTGGGTTCACCCCTCCACTTT
>TRBV7-7|TRBJ2-7|TRBD1|.
CASSLGQGAYEQYF
TGTGCTAGCAGCTTAGGGCAGGGGGCCTACGAGCAGTACTTC
>TRBV19|TRBJ1-1|.|.
CASTQNRGNTEAFF
TGTGCCAGTACCCAAAATCGGGGCAACACTGAAGCTTTCTTT
>TRBV14|TRBJ2-7|TRBD2|few
CASSLRTGTSLSEQYF
TGTGCCAGCAGCCTACGGACCGGGACTAGCCTTTCCGAGCAGTACTTC
>TRBV28|TRBJ2-1|TRBD2|.
CASTASGRAISEQFF
TGTGCCAGCACTGCTAGCGGGAGGGCCATCAGTGAGCAGTTCTTC
>TRBV29-1|TRBJ1-5|.|.
CSVAGEYSNQPQHF
TGCAGCGTTGCAGGGGAATATAGCAATCAGCCCCAGCATTTT
>TRBV13|TRBJ2-1|TRBD2|.
CASSKIVAGTSYNEQFF
TGTGCCAGCAGCAAAATCGTAGCGGGAACCTCCTACAATGAGCAGTTCTTC
>TRBV6-5|TRBJ1-2|.|.
CASGFGSYGYTF
TGTGCCAGCGGATTTGGTTCCTATGGCTACACCTTC
>TRBV9|TRBJ2-2|TRBD2|once
CASGLAGGPGGELFF
TGTGCCAGCGGACTAGCGGGGGGGCCCGGCGGGGAGCTGTTTTTT
>TRBV10-3|TRBJ1-5|.|.
CAISDSQIDAQPQHF
TGTGCCATCAGTGATTCTCAGATCGACGCCCAGCCCCAGCATTTT
>TRBV19|TRBJ1-1|.|.
CASSRGGQNTEAFF
TGTGCCAGTAGCCGGGGAGGGCAGAACACTGAAGCTTTCTTT
>TRBV4-2|TRBJ2-7|TRBD1|.
CASSQAGTGGYEQYF
TGTGCCAGCAGCCAAGCCGGGACAGGGGGCTACGAGCAGTACTTC
>TRBV6-4|TRBJ2-3|.|.
CASSDTGSTDTQYF
TGTGCCAGCAGTGACACGGGGTCCACAGATACGCAGTATTTT
>TRBV27|TRBJ1-2|.|once
CASSLSAGYGYTF
TGTGCCAGCAGTTTATCAGCGGGGTATGGCTACACCTTC
>TRBV12-3/TRBV12-4|TRBJ1-4|.|once
CASSRGQNEKLFF
TGTGCCAGCAGTCGGGGGCAGAATGAAAAACTGTTTTTT
>TRBV4-3|TRBJ2-3|.|few
CASSQELASGTDTQYF
TGCGCCAGCAGCCAAGAATTGGCTAGCGGCACAGATACGCAGTATTTT
>TRBV18|TRBJ2-1|TRBD1|.
CASSKDRATGNEQFF
TGTGCCAGCTCTAAAGACAGGGCGACGGGCAATGAGCAGTTCTTC
>TRBV29-1|TRBJ1-2|TRBD1|.
CSVHTTQGAGGYTF
TGCAGCGTTCACACTACTCAGGGGGCCGGTGGCTACACCTTC
>TRBV2|TRBJ2-3|TRBD1|.
CASRRYLGTDSTDTQYF
TGTGCCAGCAGGCGTTACCTTGGGACAGATAGCACAGATACGCAGTATTTT
>TRBV4-2|TRBJ1-2|TRBD1|once
CASSQARGDTENYGYTF
TGTGCCAGCAGCCAAGCCAGGGGGGACACAGAAAACTATGGCTACACCTTC
>TRBV5-6|TRBJ2-7|TRBD1|.
CASSLVDRGPGEQYF
TGTGCCAGCAGCTTGGTGGACAGGGGGCCTGGCGAGCAGTACTTC
>TRBV10-3|TRBJ2-3|TRBD2|.
CAIGRIATSGLSTDTQYF
TGTGCCATCGGAAGGATCGCTACTAGCGGGCTTAGCACAGATACGCAGTATTTT
>TRBV7-6|TRBJ2-1|TRBD1|.
CASTLGQGVHNEQFF
TGTGCCAGCACCTTAGGACAGGGTGTCCACAATGAGCAGTTCTTC
>TRBV2|TRBJ2-5|.|.
CASSEAIIAGLQETQYF
TGTGCCAGCAGTGAAGCAATTATAGCAGGCCTCCAAGAGACCCAGTACTTC
>TRBV5-1|TRBJ2-3|TRBD2|.
CASSQTSGVGDTQYF
TGCGCCAGCAGCCAGACTAGCGGGGTAGGGGATACGCAGTATTTT
>TRBV7-3|TRBJ2-2|TRBD1|.
CASSSRRGGQGRTGELFF
TGTGCCAGCAGTTCCCGGAGGGGGGGACAGGGGAGAACCGGGGAGCTGTTTTTT
>TRBV6-4|TRBJ2-2|TRBD1|.
CASSPGQGNPGELFF
TGTGCCAGCAGTCCGGGACAGGGGAACCCCGGGGAGCTGTTTTTT
>TRBV28|TRBJ1-2|TRBD1|.
CASSFPGGNYGYTF
TGTGCCAGCAGTTTTCCAGGGGGCAACTATGGCTACACCTTC
>TRBV6-5|TRBJ1-2|.|.
CASSYKSENYGYTF
TGTGCCAGCAGTTACAAGTCCGAGAACTATGGCTACACCTTC
>TRBV28|TRBJ2-1|.|.
CASSLLTQAGEQFF
TGTGCCAGCAGTTTATTAACCCAAGCAGGGGAGCAGTTCTTC
>TRBV10-3|TRBJ2-3|.|.
CAISESGGIKGDTQYF
TGTGCCATCAGTGAGTCCGGCGGGATTAAAGGAGATACGCAGTATTTT